Below are 5 T cell receptor beta chains sequenced from a single sample in a study of Graves' ophthalmopathy and Graves' hyperthyroidism. RNA transcripts were the source from which TCR beta CDR3 regions were amplified. Amplification began with first-round RT-PCR using HTBI primers, then second-round multiplex PCR was performed. TCRdb passed the multiplex PCR reads through MiXCR, listing each CDR3 protein once. The data contain about 400,000 distinct CDR3 sequences, under 25% of them singletons. Sequenced input: peripheral blood. These receptors came from a woman under 30 with stable Graves' hyperthyroidism.

V is TRBV2 and J is TRBJ1-2; possibly TRBD1 for D (5 bases). Germline V gene data show CDR1 as SNHLY and CDR2 as FYNNEI. CDR3 length: 14 residues. V lost 5 bases and J 5 bases, leaving 15 bases between the germline ends. The CDR3 bases are TGTGCCAGCAGTAGCCAGGGATTGAGTTATGGCTACACCTTC. This sequence encodes CASSSQGLSYGYTF.

The table lists this clonotype with many counts. The genes are TRBV6-6 and TRBJ1-1; TRBD1 matches at 9 bases. Trimming took 2 bases from V and 0 from J; bases not matched to a gene: 22. Looked up from germline, CDR1 is MNHNY and CDR2 is SVGAGI (reference sequence). CDR3 length equals 22 residues. DNA of the CDR3: TGTGCCAGCAGTTACCCAGGACAGGGGTTTGTACATGACCGTTTGTTGAACACTGAAGCTTTCTTT. Its protein product is CASSYPGQGFVHDRLLNTEAFF.

For this clonotype: No conserved phenylalanine or tryptophan is present at the end of the CDR3, so a read error is the likely explanation. This chain joins TRBV20-1 and TRBJ1-5, with TRBD1 as a possible D gene (6 bases). Germline assignment: CDR1 DFQATT and CDR2 SNEGSKA (reference sequence). CDR3 length equals 15 residues. Trimming pared 0 bases from V and 7 bases from J, leaving 16 bases between. CDR3 sequence (DNA): TGCAGTGCTAGAGAAATGCAGGGGCGGAGACAGCCCCAGCATTAT. Its protein product is CSAREMQGRRQPQHY.

The table lists this clonotype with many counts. The gene calls are TRBV6-2 or TRBV6-3 and TRBJ2-7; D is perhaps TRBD1 (5 bases). V was cut by 4 bases and J by 5 bases, with 12 bases left in between. This CDR3 is 13 amino acids long. Germline loops: CDR1 MNHEY, CDR2 SVGEGT. The CDR3 region is CASSSYRHHEQYF. The CDR3 bases are TGTGCCAGCAGTTCCTACAGGCATCACGAGCAGTACTTC.

The sample holds many counts of this clonotype. The chain employs TRBV6-2 or TRBV6-3 and TRBJ2-2; a possible D gene is TRBD2 (6 bases). V was trimmed by 7 bases and J by 0 bases, leaving 24 bases between them. The germline CDR1 and CDR2 sequences are MNHEY and SVGEGT. The CDR3 runs 19 residues. The CDR3 region is CASTLSSRLASTNTGELFF. The CDR3 region has the DNA TGTGCCAGCACCCTAAGTTCCCGGCTAGCGAGTACGAACACCGGGGAGCTGTTTTTT.